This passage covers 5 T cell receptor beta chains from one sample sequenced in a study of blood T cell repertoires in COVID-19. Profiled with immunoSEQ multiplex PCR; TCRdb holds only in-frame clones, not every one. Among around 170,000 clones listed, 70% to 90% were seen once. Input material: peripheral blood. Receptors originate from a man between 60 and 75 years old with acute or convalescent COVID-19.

This chain's CDR3 is CASRAWTGVEAFF. Written as DNA, the CDR3 is TGTGCCAGCAGAGCATGGACAGGCGTTGAAGCTTTCTTT. The chain joins TRBV3-1 (or the pseudogene TRBV3-2) to TRBJ1-1, with 7 bases matching TRBD1. The CDR3 is made up of 13 amino acids. Germline assignment: CDR1 LGHDT and CDR2 YNNKEL (reference sequence). After removal of 6 bases from V and 7 bases from J, the junction contained 8 bases not matched to a gene.

The CDR3 sequence: CASSEVGLGAATEKLFF. DNA for the CDR3: TGTGCCAGCAGTGAAGTGGGTTTGGGGGCTGCGACTGAAAAACTGTTTTTT. The chain couples TRBV6-1 to TRBJ1-4, with D possibly matching TRBD1 (6 bases). This CDR3 has 17 amino acids. Germline assignment: CDR1 MNHNS and CDR2 SASEGT. V lost 1 base to trimming and J lost 7 bases, with 19 bases between them.

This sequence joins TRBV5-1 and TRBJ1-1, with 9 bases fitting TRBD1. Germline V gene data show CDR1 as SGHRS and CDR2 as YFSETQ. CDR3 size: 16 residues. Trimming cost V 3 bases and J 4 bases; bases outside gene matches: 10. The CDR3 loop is CASSSRTGAGATEAFF. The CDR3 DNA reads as TGCGCCAGCAGCTCTCGGACAGGGGCCGGGGCCACTGAAGCTTTCTTT. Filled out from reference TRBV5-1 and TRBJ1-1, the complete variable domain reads KAGVTQTPRYLIKTRGQQVTLSCSPISGHRSVSWYQQTPGQGLQFLFEYFSETQRNKGNFPGRFSGRQFSNSRSEMNVSTLELGDSALYLCASSSRTGAGATEAFFGQGTRLTVV.

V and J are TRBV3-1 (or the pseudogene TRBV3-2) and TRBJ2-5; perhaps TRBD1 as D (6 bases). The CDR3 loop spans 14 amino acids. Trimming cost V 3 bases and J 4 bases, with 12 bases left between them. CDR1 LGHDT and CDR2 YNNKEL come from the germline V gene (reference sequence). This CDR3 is CASSHGTTPETQYF. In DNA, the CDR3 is TGTGCCAGCAGCCACGGGACAACCCCAGAGACCCAGTACTTC.

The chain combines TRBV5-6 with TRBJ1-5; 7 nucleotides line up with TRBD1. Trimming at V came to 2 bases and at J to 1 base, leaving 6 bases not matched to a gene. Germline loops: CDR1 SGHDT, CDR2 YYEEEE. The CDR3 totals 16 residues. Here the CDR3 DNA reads TGTGCCAGCAGCTTTCTAGGGGGCGGCAGCAATCAGCCCCAGCATTTT. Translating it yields CASSFLGGGSNQPQHF.